This passage covers 2 T cell receptor beta chains from one sample sequenced in a study of OX40 agonist ivuxolimab in advanced cancers. Assay used: immunoSEQ multiplex PCR; TCRdb lists only in-frame clones, some missing. The table includes some 44,000 clones, around 86% detected once. The source was CD4+ or CD8+ T cells sorted from blood, collected in a trial of the OX40 agonist ivuxolimab. These receptors were obtained from an adult with an advanced solid tumor such as melanoma, head and neck, liver or kidney cancer.

This chain joins TRBV7-2 and TRBJ1-5, with TRBD1 matching 8 bases. V lost 1 base and J lost 3; bases outside the gene matches: 8. Germline V lookup: CDR1 SGHTA, CDR2 FQGNSA. The CDR3 is 17 amino acids. The CDR3 nucleotides are TGTGCCAGCAGCTTAGTTGGTGGACAGGGCCTCAATCAGCCCCAGCATTTT. This encodes CASSLVGGQGLNQPQHF. The full variable domain, in which reference TRBV7-2 and TRBJ1-5 provide the parts outside the CDR3, is GAGVSQSPSNKVTEKGKDVELRCDPISGHTALYWYRQSLGQGLEFLIYFQGNSAPDKSGLPSDRFSAERTGGSVSTLTIQRTQQEDSAVYLCASSLVGGQGLNQPQHFGDGTRLSIL.

The chain employs TRBV27 and TRBJ1-2, with D hard to call. Trimming took off 5 bases at V and 7 bases at J, with 14 bases between the two ends. Germline V CDR1 and CDR2: MNHEY, SMNVEV (reference sequence). This CDR3 has 13 amino acids. The CDR3 DNA reads as TGTGCCAGCAGTCCCCTCCTGGAGGGTGGCTACACCTTC. It encodes CASSPLLEGGYTF.